This T cell receptor (beta chain) was identified during a study of blood T cells in healthy people across ages. Many counts were recorded for this clonotype. What it binds is not known. Together with a sample-barcoded 5' primer, a J-beta primer mix was included in a second PCR lasting about 6 to 11 cycles. TCRdb ran MiXCR on the 5' RACE reads and lists one entry per CDR3 protein. The top ten hold just over 8.5% of the sample, which has hundreds of thousands of distinct CDR3 sequences, about 25% seen once. Notes on the study in general: Changes seen in expanded clonotypes were possibly confounded by donor CMV status left unknown.

V shed 8 bases and J shed 2 bases, with 11 bases lying between them. Per germline, CDR1 SGHDN and CDR2 FVKESK. This CDR3 spans 13 amino acids. This sample was shared with a second study, whose subject was T cells of mothers and their children. As that study records: Donation was provided by three healthy Caucasian mothers along with their six children. There were over 8.5 million TCR beta CDR3 reads from each mother and about 3 million from each child. Related mother and child pairs showed slightly greater overlap (not significant) than unrelated pairs did.

V and J are TRBV14 and TRBJ2-3, with D unclear. The material sequenced was blood. The receptor was isolated from a boy between 5 and 17 years old in good health. The CDR3 DNA reads as TGTGCCAGCTGCCCGAAGAACACAGATACGCAGTATTTT. This translates into CASCPKNTDTQYF.